This T cell receptor (beta chain) was profiled in a study of blood T cell repertoires in COVID-19. Trimming removed 5 bases at V and 4 bases at J, with 24 bases between. This CDR3 contains 18 residues. Germline lookup yields CDR1 SEHNR and CDR2 FQNEAQ (reference sequence). Under the authors' procedure: From reference gene primer amplification, estimates of nucleated cell counts were derived. Profiled with immunoSEQ multiplex PCR; TCRdb holds only in-frame clones, not every one. V and J calls plus clone size are reproduced from that table; the DNA served to infer D and trimming. The sample carries 180,000 or so clones, 85% to 90% recorded once. This clone has more than one count but fewer than ten.

The sequencing input was peripheral blood. The receptor was isolated from a person aged 70 to 85 with COVID-19, enrolled during active disease. The gene calls are TRBV7-9 and TRBJ1-3, with TRBD1 as a possible D gene (6 bases). The CDR3 here is CASSARGQGLGRGNTIYF. The CDR3 DNA is TGTGCCAGCAGCGCGCGGGGGCAGGGCCTCGGGCGCGGAAACACCATATATTTT.